This T cell receptor beta chain was observed in a study of T cells in Graves' hyperthyroidism and ophthalmopathy. Findings and caveats of the study: Ophthalmopathy got predicted by the model a median approximately 6.3 months before its onset.

The source material, RNA transcripts, was used to amplify TCR beta CDR3 regions. HTBI primers drove first-round RT-PCR of the TCR CDR3. TCRdb ran MiXCR on the multiplex PCR reads and lists one entry per CDR3 protein. The data show around 420,000 distinct CDR3 sequences, approximately 15% seen once. CDR1 and CDR2 from the germline V gene are LGHDT and YNNKEL (reference sequence). The V end was cut by 2 bases, the J end by 0 bases, with 8 bases between. The CDR3 length is 15 residues. This clonotype has a count of ten or more. Its antigen is undetermined. Absent ophthalmopathy progression within 18 months defined stable Graves' hyperthyroidism. Participants, patients aged 18 to 65, had newly diagnosed hyperthyroidism with a duration under 2 months. Researchers barred patients who had uncontrolled infection, other autoimmune disease, pregnancy or lactation.

The chain carries TRBV3-1 and TRBJ1-3, with D maybe TRBD1 (6 bases). The sequence was obtained from a woman between 18 and 29 years old with Graves' hyperthyroidism. The specimen sequenced was blood. CDR3 protein: CASSQTGSSGNTIYF. DNA of the CDR3: TGTGCCAGCAGCCAAACAGGGAGCTCTGGAAACACCATATATTTT.